This TCR beta chain was identified in a study of cytomegalovirus exposure and HLA in healthy donors. For the study at large: Some 91 million unique TCRs from HLA-typed donors were held in an early release of data. Overall study findings and caveats: Earlier analysis looked at TCR beta V segments, and most were productive about 87% or about 30% of the time. The study recorded 164 TCR beta chains that were cytomegalovirus-associated. TRBV6-2, TRBV6-3 and some other V segments were excluded as indistinguishable.

With 60 Vbeta and 13 Jbeta primers, the PCR was carried out. The data were produced by immunoSEQ multiplex PCR, yet TCRdb's version contains in-frame clones alone and is incomplete. Counted here are some 210,000 clones, about 77% occurring once; the ten biggest clones make up 2% to 2.5%. In regard to this clone: Its antigen is not identified.

Trimming removed 5 bases from V and 7 bases from J, with 14 bases in between. This CDR3 comprises 14 residues. In germline, CDR1 is SEHNR, CDR2 FQNEAQ (reference sequence). The source of this sequence is a woman in her 30s in good health and CMV-seropositive. J is TRBJ1-4 and V is TRBV7-9; a weak D match, TRBD1 (6 bases). What was sequenced was PBMCs. In nucleotides, the CDR3 is TGTGCCAGCAGCCAGGGGCAGGGAAGTGAAAAACTGTTTTTT. Amino acids: CASSQGQGSEKLFF.